The T cell receptor beta chain under discussion was sequenced for a study of glioma-infiltrating T cells after dendritic cell vaccination. The V end lost 4 bases, the J end lost 4 bases, and 15 bases lay between the germline ends. The V gene's germline CDR1 is SGHRS and CDR2 YFSETQ. The CDR3 is 14 amino acids. Time point reported: after dendritic cell vaccination, including at tumor progression/relapse. All glioblastoma patients lacked an isocitrate dehydrogenase mutation. Primers: 60 V beta forward and 13 J beta reverse. Clones were read by immunoSEQ multiplex PCR, and TCRdb kept only the in-frame ones, dropping some. The data contain about 76,000 clones, around 87% of them seen just once; the ten biggest clones take up 2% to 2.5%.

This clonotype was sampled from a human donor with glioblastoma. This chain connects TRBV5-1 to TRBJ2-7; D is unresolved. The source material was blood, sampled after dendritic cell vaccination. CDR3 DNA sequence: TGCGCCAGCAGCCCCGAGCCGACAAATTACGAGCAGTACTTC. Amino acid sequence: CASSPEPTNYEQYF.